A selection of T cell receptor beta chains follows, all from one sample in a study of OX40 agonist ivuxolimab in advanced cancers. Profiled with immunoSEQ multiplex PCR; TCRdb holds only in-frame clones, not every one. The sample lists under 80,000 clones, roughly 85% occurring once. Specimen: CD4+ or CD8+ T cells sorted from blood, collected in a trial of the OX40 agonist ivuxolimab. The receptors derive from an adult with an advanced solid tumor such as melanoma, head and neck, liver or kidney cancer. CDR3s include the opening cysteine and the closing phenylalanine or tryptophan. The D gene is left open where the match is weak. Clone size is stated in some rows and not others, as once, few, many or a class when expanded.

D gene: .
V gene: TRBV7-9
J gene: TRBJ2-1
clone size: few
CDR3 DNA: TGTGCCAGCATCCTAAAGGCGGATGAGCAGTTCTTC
CDR3 protein: CASILKADEQFF

D gene: TRBD2
V gene: TRBV10-1
J gene: TRBJ2-1
clone size: .
CDR3 DNA: TGCGCCACCCGTGGCGGGGGTTACAATGAGCAGTTCTTC
CDR3 protein: CATRGGGYNEQFF

D gene: TRBD2
V gene: TRBV7-9
J gene: TRBJ2-1
clone size: .
CDR3 DNA: TGTGCCAGCAGCCCACTAGCGAGCCATGAGCAGTTCTTC
CDR3 protein: CASSPLASHEQFF

D gene: .
V gene: TRBV4-1
J gene: TRBJ1-1
clone size: .
CDR3 DNA: TGCGCCAGCAGCCAAGGGATAACTGAACGGGGCACTGAAGCTTTCTTT
CDR3 protein: CASSQGITERGTEAFF

D gene: TRBD1
V gene: TRBV18
J gene: TRBJ1-5
clone size: .
CDR3 DNA: TGTGCCAGCTCACCCCCGGGACAGAGGAATCAGCCCCAGCATTTT
CDR3 protein: CASSPPGQRNQPQHF

D gene: TRBD2
V gene: TRBV7-9
J gene: TRBJ2-2
clone size: .
CDR3 DNA: TGTGCCAGCAGCCTCACTAGCGGGAACACCGGGGAGCTGTTTTTT
CDR3 protein: CASSLTSGNTGELFF

D gene: TRBD2
V gene: TRBV11-3
J gene: TRBJ2-7
clone size: .
CDR3 DNA: TGTGCCAGCAGCTTAGCAGCGGGATCACCCTACGAGCAGTACTTC
CDR3 protein: CASSLAAGSPYEQYF

D gene: TRBD1
V gene: TRBV4-1
J gene: TRBJ1-2
clone size: .
CDR3 DNA: TGCGCCAGCAGCCAACAGGGGGAAGTACGCTATGGCTACACCTTC
CDR3 protein: CASSQQGEVRYGYTF

D gene: TRBD1
V gene: TRBV9
J gene: TRBJ2-3
clone size: .
CDR3 DNA: TGTGCCAGCAGCAGAGACAGGGGTGGCACAGATACGCAGTATTTT
CDR3 protein: CASSRDRGGTDTQYF

D gene: .
V gene: TRBV11-2
J gene: TRBJ1-2
clone size: .
CDR3 DNA: TGTGCCAGCAGCCCGGGAGGGGACTATGGCTACACCTTC
CDR3 protein: CASSPGGDYGYTF

D gene: TRBD1
V gene: TRBV7-9
J gene: TRBJ2-3
clone size: .
CDR3 DNA: TGTGCCAGCAGCCCTCCGGGGCCTGGGACAGGCACAGATACGCAGTATTTT
CDR3 protein: CASSPPGPGTGTDTQYF

D gene: .
V gene: TRBV18
J gene: TRBJ2-7
clone size: .
CDR3 DNA: TGTGCCAGCTCACCTCGAGAACAGCGCTACGAGCAGTACTTC
CDR3 protein: CASSPREQRYEQYF

D gene: .
V gene: TRBV20-1
J gene: TRBJ2-7
clone size: few
CDR3 DNA: TGCAGTGCTAGAACAGGGTTCGAGCAGTACTTC
CDR3 protein: CSARTGFEQYF

D gene: .
V gene: TRBV5-1
J gene: TRBJ2-7
clone size: .
CDR3 DNA: TGCGCCAGCAGCTATCGGGCCTCCTACGAGCAGTACTTC
CDR3 protein: CASSYRASYEQYF

D gene: TRBD1
V gene: TRBV6-6
J gene: TRBJ1-1
clone size: .
CDR3 DNA: TGTGCCAGCACCTCGACAGGGTCTGAAGCTTTCTTT
CDR3 protein: CASTSTGSEAFF